This entry lists 2 T cell receptor beta chains sequenced from one sample in a study of CD8 T cells in Susac syndrome. The RNA, about 0.5 to 1 ug, was put through reverse transcription using random hexamers. TCRdb reprocessed the immunoSEQ multiplex PCR reads via MiXCR and lists one record per CDR3 protein. The sample shows hundreds of thousands of distinct CDR3 sequences, about 94% of them seen only once. The sequencing sample was made of CD4+ T cells from PBMCs. The source is a human donor with multiple sclerosis.

The rearrangement links TRBV24-1 to TRBJ1-5; 7 positions match TRBD1. This CDR3 has 14 residues. Germline CDR1 KGHDR, CDR2 SFDVKD. The trim removed 10 bases at V and 6 bases at J, leaving 11 bases unmatched. This CDR3 is CATERGRNSQPQHF. The CDR3 nucleotides are TGTGCCACAGAAAGGGGGCGGAATAGTCAGCCCCAGCATTTT.

Only one count was recorded for this clonotype. The gene calls are TRBV15 and TRBJ2-3; no clear D gene. Germline V gene data show CDR1 as LNHNV and CDR2 as YYDKDF (reference sequence). V gave up 0 bases and J gave up 0 bases, with 10 bases separating them. CDR3 length: 16 amino acids. The CDR3 protein is CATSRDLRPSTDTQYF. In DNA form, the CDR3 reads TGTGCCACCAGCAGAGATTTGCGGCCTAGCACAGATACGCAGTATTTT.